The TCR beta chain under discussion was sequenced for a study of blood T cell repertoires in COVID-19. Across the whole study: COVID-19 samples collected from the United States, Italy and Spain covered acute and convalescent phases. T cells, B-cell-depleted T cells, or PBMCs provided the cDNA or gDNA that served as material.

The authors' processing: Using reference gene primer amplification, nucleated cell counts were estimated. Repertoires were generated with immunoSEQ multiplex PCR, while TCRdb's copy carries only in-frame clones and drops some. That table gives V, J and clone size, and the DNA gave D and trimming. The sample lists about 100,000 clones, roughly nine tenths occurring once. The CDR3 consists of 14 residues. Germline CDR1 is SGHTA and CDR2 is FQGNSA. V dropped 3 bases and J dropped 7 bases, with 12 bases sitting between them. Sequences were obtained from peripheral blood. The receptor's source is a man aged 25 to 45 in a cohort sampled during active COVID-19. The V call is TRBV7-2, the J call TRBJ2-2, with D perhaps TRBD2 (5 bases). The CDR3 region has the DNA TGTGCCAGCAGCTTGCCCCTTCGGGACGGGGAGCTGTTTTTT. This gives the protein CASSLPLRDGELFF.